This T cell receptor beta chain was identified in a study of Graves' ophthalmopathy and Graves' hyperthyroidism. Researchers took RNA transcripts and amplified TCR beta CDR3 regions from them. HTBI primers served in a first-round RT-PCR, which a second-round multiplex PCR followed. MiXCR, run by TCRdb on the multiplex PCR reads, gives a single entry per CDR3 protein. The sample includes approximately 410,000 distinct CDR3 sequences, over 15% of them seen just once. This clonotype showed up many times. The CDR3 runs 13 residues. Trimming took off 7 bases at V and 7 bases at J, with 11 bases between the two ends.

Sequenced: peripheral blood. The receptor comes from a woman between 18 and 29 years old with stable Graves' hyperthyroidism. This chain connects TRBV12-3 or TRBV12-4 to TRBJ1-6, with unresolved D. The CDR3 is CASTQVWNSPLHF. CDR3 DNA: TGTGCCAGCACCCAGGTCTGGAATTCACCCCTCCACTTT.